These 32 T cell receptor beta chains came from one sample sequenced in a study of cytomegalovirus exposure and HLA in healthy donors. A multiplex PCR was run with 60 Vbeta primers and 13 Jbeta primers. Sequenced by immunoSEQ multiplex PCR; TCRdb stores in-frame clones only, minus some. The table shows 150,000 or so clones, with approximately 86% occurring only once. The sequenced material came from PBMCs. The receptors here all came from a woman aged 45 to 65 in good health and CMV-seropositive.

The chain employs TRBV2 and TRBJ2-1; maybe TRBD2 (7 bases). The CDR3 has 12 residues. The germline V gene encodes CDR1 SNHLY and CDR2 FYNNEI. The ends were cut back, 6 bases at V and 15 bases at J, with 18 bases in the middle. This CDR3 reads CASSGGRRGPFF. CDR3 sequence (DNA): TGTGCCAGCAGCGGAGGGAGGCGGGGGCCGTTCTTC. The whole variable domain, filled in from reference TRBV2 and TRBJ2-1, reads EPEVTQTPSHQVTQMGQEVILRCVPISNHLYFYWYRQILGQKVEFLVSFYNNEISEKSEIFDDQFSVERPDGSNFTLKIRSTKLEDSAMYFCASSGGRRGPFFGPGTRLTVL.

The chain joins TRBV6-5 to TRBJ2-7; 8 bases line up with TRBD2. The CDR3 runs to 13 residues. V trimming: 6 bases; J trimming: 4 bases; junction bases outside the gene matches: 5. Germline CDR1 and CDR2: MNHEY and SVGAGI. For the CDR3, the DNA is TGTGCCAGCAGACTCGGGGGGGGGTACGAGCAGTACTTC. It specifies CASRLGGGYEQYF.

This CDR3 reads CASSENLRGDGYTF. As DNA, the CDR3 is TGTGCCAGCAGTGAAAATCTTCGGGGGGATGGCTACACCTTC. The rearrangement joins TRBV6-1 to TRBJ1-2; a weak D match, TRBD1 (5 bases). The CDR3 covers 14 residues. Looked up from germline, CDR1 is MNHNS and CDR2 is SASEGT. The ends were cut back, 2 bases at V and 6 bases at J, with 13 bases in the middle.

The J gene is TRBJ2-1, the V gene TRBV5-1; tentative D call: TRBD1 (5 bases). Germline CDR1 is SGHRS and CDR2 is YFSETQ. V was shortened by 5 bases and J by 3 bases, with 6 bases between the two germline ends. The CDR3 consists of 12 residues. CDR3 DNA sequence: TGCGCCAGCAGGGACAACTACAATGAGCAGTTCTTC. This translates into CASRDNYNEQFF.

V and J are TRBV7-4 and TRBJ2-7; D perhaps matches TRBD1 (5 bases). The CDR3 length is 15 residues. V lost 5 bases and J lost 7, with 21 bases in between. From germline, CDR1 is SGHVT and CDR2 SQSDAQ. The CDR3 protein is CASSARGGPEREQYF. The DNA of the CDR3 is TGTGCCAGCAGCGCTAGGGGTGGCCCCGAGCGAGAGCAGTACTTC.

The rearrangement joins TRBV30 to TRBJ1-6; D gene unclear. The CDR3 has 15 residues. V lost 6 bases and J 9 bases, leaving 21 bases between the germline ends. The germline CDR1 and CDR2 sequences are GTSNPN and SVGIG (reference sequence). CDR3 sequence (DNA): TGTGCCTGTAGCGGACGAGAAAATCGTGTTTCACCCCTCCACTTT. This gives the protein CACSGRENRVSPLHF.

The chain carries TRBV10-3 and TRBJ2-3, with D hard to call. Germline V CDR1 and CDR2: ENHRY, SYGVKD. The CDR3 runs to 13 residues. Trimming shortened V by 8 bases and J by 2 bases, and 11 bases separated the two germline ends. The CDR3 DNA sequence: TGTGCCATCGGTTCCCCACTCACAGATACGCAGTATTTT. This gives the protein CAIGSPLTDTQYF.

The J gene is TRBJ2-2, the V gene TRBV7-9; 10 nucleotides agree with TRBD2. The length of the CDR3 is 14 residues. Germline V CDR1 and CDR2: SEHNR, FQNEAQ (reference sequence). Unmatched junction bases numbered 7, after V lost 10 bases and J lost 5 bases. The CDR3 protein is CANSGTSVTGELFF. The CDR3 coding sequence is TGTGCCAACTCCGGGACTAGCGTTACCGGGGAGCTGTTTTTT.

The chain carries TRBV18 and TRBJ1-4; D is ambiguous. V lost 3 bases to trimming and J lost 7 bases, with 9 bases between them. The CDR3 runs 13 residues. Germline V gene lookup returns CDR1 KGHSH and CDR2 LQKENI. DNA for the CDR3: TGTGCCAGCTCACCTAGCGGGGTTGAAAAACTGTTTTTT. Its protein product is CASSPSGVEKLFF.

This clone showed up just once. CDR3 protein: CASRSTSHTGELFF. The CDR3 DNA reads as TGTGCCAGTAGATCAACTAGCCACACCGGGGAGCTGTTTTTT. V gene TRBV19 combines with J gene TRBJ2-2, with D tentatively TRBD2 (6 bases). The CDR3 consists of 14 residues. Looked up from germline, CDR1 is LNHDA and CDR2 is SQIVND (reference sequence). The V end was cut by 6 bases, the J end by 3 bases, with 11 bases between.

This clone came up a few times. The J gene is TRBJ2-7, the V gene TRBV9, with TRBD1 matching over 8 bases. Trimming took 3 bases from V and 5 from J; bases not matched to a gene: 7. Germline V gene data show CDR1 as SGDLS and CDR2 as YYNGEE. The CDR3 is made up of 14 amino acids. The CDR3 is CASSETNRGDEQYF. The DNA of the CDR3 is TGTGCCAGCAGCGAGACGAACAGGGGGGACGAGCAGTACTTC. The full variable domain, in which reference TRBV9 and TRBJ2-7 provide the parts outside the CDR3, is DSGVTQTPKHLITATGQRVTLRCSPRSGDLSVYWYQQSLDQGLQFLIQYYNGEERAKGNILERFSAQQFPDLHSELNLSSLELGDSALYFCASSETNRGDEQYFGPGTRLTVT.

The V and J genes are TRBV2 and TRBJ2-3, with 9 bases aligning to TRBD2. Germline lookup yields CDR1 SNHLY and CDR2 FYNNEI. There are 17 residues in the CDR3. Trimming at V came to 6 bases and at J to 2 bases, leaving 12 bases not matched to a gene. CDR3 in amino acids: CASRGTSGFRTTDTQYF. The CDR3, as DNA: TGTGCCAGCAGGGGAACTAGCGGGTTTCGTACCACAGATACGCAGTATTTT.

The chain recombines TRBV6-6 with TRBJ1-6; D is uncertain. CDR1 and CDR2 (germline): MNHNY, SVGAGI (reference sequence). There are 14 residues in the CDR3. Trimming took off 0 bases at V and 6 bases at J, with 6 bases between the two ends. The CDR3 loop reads CASSYSRSNSPLHF. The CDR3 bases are TGTGCCAGCAGTTACTCGAGGAGTAATTCACCCCTCCACTTT.

The CDR3 sequence is CASSEGGPPAEAFF. The CDR3 bases are TGCGCCAGCAGTGAAGGGGGCCCCCCGGCTGAAGCTTTCTTT. The genes are TRBV10-2 and TRBJ1-1; TRBD1 matches at 7 bases. Germline values: CDR1 WSHSY, CDR2 SAAADI. The CDR3 extends over 14 amino acids. The V gene end was trimmed by 3 bases and the J gene end by 6 bases; junction bases not matched to a gene: 7.

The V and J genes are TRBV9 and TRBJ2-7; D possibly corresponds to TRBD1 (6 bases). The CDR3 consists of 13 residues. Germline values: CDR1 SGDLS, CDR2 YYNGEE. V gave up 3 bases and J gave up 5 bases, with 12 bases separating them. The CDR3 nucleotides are TGTGCCAGCAGCGACACAGGGTCCCACGAGCAGTACTTC. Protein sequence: CASSDTGSHEQYF.

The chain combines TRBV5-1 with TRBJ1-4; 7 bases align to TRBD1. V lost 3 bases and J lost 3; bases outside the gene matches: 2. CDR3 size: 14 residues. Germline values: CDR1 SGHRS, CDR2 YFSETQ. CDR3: CASSSGTANEKLFF. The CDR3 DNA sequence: TGCGCCAGCAGCTCTGGGACAGCTAATGAAAAACTGTTTTTT.

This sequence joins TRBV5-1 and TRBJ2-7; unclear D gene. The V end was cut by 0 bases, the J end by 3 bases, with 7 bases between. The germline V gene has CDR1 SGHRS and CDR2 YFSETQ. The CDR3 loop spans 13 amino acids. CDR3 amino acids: CASSLEANYEQYF. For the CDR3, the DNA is TGCGCCAGCAGCTTGGAAGCCAACTACGAGCAGTACTTC.

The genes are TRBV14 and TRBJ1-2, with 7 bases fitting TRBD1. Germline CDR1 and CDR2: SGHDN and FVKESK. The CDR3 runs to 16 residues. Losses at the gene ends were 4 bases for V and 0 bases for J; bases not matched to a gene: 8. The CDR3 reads CASSPTGQEANYGYTF. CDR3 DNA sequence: TGTGCCAGCAGCCCGACAGGACAGGAGGCTAACTATGGCTACACCTTC.

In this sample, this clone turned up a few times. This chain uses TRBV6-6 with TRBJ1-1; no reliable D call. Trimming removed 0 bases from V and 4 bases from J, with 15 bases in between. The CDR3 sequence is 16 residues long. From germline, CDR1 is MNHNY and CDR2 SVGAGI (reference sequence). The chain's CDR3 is CASSYSEAVFTTEAFF. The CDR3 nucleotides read TGTGCCAGCAGTTACTCAGAAGCGGTGTTTACCACTGAAGCTTTCTTT.

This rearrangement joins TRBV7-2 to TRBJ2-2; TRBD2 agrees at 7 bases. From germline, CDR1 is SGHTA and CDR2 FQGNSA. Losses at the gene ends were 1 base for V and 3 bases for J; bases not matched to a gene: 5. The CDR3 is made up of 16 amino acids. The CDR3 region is CASSLGPSGDTGELFF. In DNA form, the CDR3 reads TGTGCCAGCAGCTTAGGCCCCAGCGGGGACACCGGGGAGCTGTTTTTT.

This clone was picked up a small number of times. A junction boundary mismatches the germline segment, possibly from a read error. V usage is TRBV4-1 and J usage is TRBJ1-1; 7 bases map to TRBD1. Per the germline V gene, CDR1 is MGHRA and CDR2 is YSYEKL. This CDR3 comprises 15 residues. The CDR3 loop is CASSQGFTGATEAFF. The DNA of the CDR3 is TGTGCCAGCAGCCAGGGTTTTACAGGGGCCACTGAAGCTTTCTTT.

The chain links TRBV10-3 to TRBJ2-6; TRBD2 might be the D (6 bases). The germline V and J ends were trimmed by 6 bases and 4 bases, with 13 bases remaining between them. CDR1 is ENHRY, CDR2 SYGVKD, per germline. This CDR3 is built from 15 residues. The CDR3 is CAISAGGVGANVLTF. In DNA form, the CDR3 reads TGTGCCATCAGCGCAGGAGGGGTCGGGGCCAACGTCCTGACTTTC.

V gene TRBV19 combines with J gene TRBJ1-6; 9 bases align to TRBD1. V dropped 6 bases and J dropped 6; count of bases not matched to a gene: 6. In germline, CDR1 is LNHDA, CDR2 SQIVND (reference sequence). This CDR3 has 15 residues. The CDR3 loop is CASSLGQGSNSPLHF. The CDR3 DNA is TGTGCCAGTAGCCTAGGACAGGGGAGTAATTCACCCCTCCACTTT. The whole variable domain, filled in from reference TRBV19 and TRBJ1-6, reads DGGITQSPKYLFRKEGQNVTLSCEQNLNHDAMYWYRQDPGQGLRLIYYSQIVNDFQKGDIAEGYSVSREKKESFPLTVTSAQKNPTAFYLCASSLGQGSNSPLHFGNGTRLTVT.

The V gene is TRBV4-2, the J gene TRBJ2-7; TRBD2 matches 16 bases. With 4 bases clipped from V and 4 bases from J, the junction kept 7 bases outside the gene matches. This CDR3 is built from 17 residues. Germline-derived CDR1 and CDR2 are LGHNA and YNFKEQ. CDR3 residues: CASSRPGTSGGAYEQYF. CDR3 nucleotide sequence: TGTGCCAGCAGCCGCCCCGGGACTAGCGGGGGGGCGTACGAGCAGTACTTC.

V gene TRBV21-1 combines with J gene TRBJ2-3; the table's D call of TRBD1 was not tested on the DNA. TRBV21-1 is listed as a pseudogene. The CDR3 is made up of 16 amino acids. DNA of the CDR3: TGTGCCAGCAGCAGAGCCGGGACAGGGGTTCGGGATACGCAGTATTTT. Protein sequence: CASSRAGTGVRDTQYF.

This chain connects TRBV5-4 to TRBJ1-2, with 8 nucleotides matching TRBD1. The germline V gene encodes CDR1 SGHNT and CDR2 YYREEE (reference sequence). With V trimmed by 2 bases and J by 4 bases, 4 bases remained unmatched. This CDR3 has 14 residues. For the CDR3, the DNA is TGTGCCAGCAGCTTAAGGACAGGGTCCTATGGCTACACCTTC. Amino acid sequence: CASSLRTGSYGYTF. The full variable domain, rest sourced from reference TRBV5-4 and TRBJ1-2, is ETGVTQSPTHLIKTRGQQVTLRCSSQSGHNTVSWYQQALGQGPQFIFQYYREEENGRGNFPPRFSGLQFPNYSSELNVNALELDDSALYLCASSLRTGSYGYTFGSGTRLTVV.

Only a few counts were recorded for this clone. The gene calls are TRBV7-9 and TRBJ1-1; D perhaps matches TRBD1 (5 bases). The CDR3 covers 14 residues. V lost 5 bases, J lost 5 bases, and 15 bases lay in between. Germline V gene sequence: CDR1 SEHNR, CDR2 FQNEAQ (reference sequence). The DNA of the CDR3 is TGTGCCAGCAGCCAGGTCGGGGGTCTTACTGAAGCTTTCTTT. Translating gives CASSQVGGLTEAFF.

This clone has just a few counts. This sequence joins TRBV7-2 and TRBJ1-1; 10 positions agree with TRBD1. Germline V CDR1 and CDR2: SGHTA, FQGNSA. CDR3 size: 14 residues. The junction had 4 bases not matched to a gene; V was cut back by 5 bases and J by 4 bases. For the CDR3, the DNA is TGTGCCAGCAGCCTGACAGGGGGCGTCACTGAAGCTTTCTTT. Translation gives CASSLTGGVTEAFF.

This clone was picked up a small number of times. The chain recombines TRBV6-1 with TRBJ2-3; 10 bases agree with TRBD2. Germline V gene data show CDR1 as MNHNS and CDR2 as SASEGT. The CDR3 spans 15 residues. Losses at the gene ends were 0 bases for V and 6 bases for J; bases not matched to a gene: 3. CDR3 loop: CASSEAPAGGDTQYF. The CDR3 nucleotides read TGTGCCAGCAGTGAAGCCCCAGCGGGAGGGGATACGCAGTATTTT.

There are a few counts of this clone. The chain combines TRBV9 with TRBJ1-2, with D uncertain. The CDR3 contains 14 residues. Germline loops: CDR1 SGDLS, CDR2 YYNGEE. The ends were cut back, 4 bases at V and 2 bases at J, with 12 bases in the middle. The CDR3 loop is CASSHLEQNYGYTF. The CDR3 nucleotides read TGTGCCAGCAGCCATCTTGAACAGAACTATGGCTACACCTTC. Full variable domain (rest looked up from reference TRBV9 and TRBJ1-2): DSGVTQTPKHLITATGQRVTLRCSPRSGDLSVYWYQQSLDQGLQFLIQYYNGEERAKGNILERFSAQQFPDLHSELNLSSLELGDSALYFCASSHLEQNYGYTFGSGTRLTVV.

The CDR3 DNA is TGCGCCAGCAGCTTATACGCGACTAGCGAATACGAGCAGTACTTC. Residues: CASSLYATSEYEQYF. The chain is built from TRBV5-1 and TRBJ2-7; 8 positions agree with TRBD2. The ends lost 2 bases at V and 4 bases at J; junction bases unmatched: 8. In germline, CDR1 is SGHRS, CDR2 YFSETQ. CDR3 length: 15 amino acids. The full variable domain, rest sourced from reference TRBV5-1 and TRBJ2-7, is KAGVTQTPRYLIKTRGQQVTLSCSPISGHRSVSWYQQTPGQGLQFLFEYFSETQRNKGNFPGRFSGRQFSNSRSEMNVSTLELGDSALYLCASSLYATSEYEQYFGPGTRLTVT.

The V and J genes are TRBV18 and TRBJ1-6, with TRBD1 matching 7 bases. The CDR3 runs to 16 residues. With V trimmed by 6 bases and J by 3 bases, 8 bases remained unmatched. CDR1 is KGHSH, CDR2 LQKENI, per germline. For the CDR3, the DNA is TGTGCCAGCTCTCCCCGGGACAGCATCTATAATTCACCCCTCCACTTT. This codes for CASSPRDSIYNSPLHF.